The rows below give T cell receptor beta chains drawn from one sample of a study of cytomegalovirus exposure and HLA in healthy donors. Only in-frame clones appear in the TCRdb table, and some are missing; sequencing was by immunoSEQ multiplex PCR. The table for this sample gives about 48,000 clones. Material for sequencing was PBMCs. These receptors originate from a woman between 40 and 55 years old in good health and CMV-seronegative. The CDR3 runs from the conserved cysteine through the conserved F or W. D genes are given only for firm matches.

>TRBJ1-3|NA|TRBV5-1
TGCGCCAGCAGCTTGAGAGGATACTCTGGAAACACCATATATTTT
CASSLRGYSGNTIYF
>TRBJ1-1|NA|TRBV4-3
TGCGCCAGCAGCCAAGAGTGGGGCTCTAAAGCTTTCTTT
CASSQEWGSKAFF
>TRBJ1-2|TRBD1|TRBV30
TGTGCCTGGAAGCCCCCCGACAGGGTGGCGGGCTATGGCTACACCTTC
CAWKPPDRVAGYGYTF
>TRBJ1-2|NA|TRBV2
TGTGCCAGCAGATTGGGGGACGGGGGAGGGCATGGCTACACCTTC
CASRLGDGGGHGYTF
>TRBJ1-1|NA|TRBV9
TGTGCCAGCAGCGTAGGGGAGAGGAACACTGAAGCTTTCTTT
CASSVGERNTEAFF
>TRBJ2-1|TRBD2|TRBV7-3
TGTGCCAGCAGCCCCGGACTAGCTTACAATGAGCAGTTCTTC
CASSPGLAYNEQFF
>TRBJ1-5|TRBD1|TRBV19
TGTGCCAGTAGTATAGGTGGGACAGGTAGTCAGCCCCAGCATTTT
CASSIGGTGSQPQHF
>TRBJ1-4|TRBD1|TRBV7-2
TGTGCCAGCAGCTTAGTATCAGGGGGTAAAGAAAAACTGTTTTTT
CASSLVSGGKEKLFF
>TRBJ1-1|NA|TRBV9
TGTGCCAGCAGAGGCGGCATAGGGAGGGGGACTGAAGCTTTCTTT
CASRGGIGRGTEAFF
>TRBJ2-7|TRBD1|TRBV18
TGTGCCAGCTCACCGTCCGGGACAGTCAGTACCTACGAGCAGTACTTC
CASSPSGTVSTYEQYF
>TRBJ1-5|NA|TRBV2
TGTGCCAGCAGTGAAAGACAGATTAATCAGCCCCAGCATTTT
CASSERQINQPQHF
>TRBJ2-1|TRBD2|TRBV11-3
TGTGCCAGCAGCTTCTTAGCGGGAGGCTCCGACAATGAGCAGTTCTTC
CASSFLAGGSDNEQFF
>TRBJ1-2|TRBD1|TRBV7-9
TGTGCCAGCAGCTTCCCGACAGGGGTGGACTATGGCTACACCTTC
CASSFPTGVDYGYTF
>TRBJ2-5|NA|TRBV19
TGTGCCAGTAGTCACGGACTCCTGCGGGAGACCCAGTACTTC
CASSHGLLRETQYF
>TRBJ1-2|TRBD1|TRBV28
TGTGCCAGCAGTTTAGTACAGGGGGCTGGCTACACCTTC
CASSLVQGAGYTF
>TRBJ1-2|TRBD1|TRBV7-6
TGTGCCAGCAGCTTAGGGGGACAGGGAAACTATGGCTACACCTTC
CASSLGGQGNYGYTF
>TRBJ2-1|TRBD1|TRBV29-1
TGCAGCGTTGGTGAGGGACAGGGGTACAATGAGCAGTTCTTC
CSVGEGQGYNEQFF
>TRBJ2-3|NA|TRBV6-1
TGTGCCAGCAGTGAAAGCGTAACTAGTGGAGGTACGCAGTATTTT
CASSESVTSGGTQYF
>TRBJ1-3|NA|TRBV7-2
TGTGCCAGCAGCTTAAACGCAGCAGGGTATTCTGGAAACACCATATATTTT
CASSLNAAGYSGNTIYF
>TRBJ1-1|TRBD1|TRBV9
TGTGCCAGCAGCGTTAGCGGGGACAGAAGGACTGAAGCTTTCTTT
CASSVSGDRRTEAFF
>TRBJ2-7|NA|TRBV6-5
TGTGCCAGCAGTTACTCCCGGACGGGAGACTCCTACGAGCAGTACTTC
CASSYSRTGDSYEQYF
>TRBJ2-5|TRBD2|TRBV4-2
TGTGCCAGCAGCCAGCCATGGGGGGGAGAACAACTCCAAGAGACCCAGTACTTC
CASSQPWGGEQLQETQYF
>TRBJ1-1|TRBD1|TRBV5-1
TGCGCCAGCAGCCCGTCGACAGGGGGGGGTGAAGCTTTCTTT
CASSPSTGGGEAFF
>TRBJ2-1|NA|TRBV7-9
TGTGCCAGCAGCCCGATGGGACTTAACCATGAGCAGTTCTTC
CASSPMGLNHEQFF
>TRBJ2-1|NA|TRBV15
TGTGCCACCAGCAGAGCGGTTAGCTCCTACAATGAGCAGTTCTTC
CATSRAVSSYNEQFF
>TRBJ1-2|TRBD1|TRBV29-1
TGCAGCGCCCAGACAGGGGGCGGCTATGGCTACACCTTC
CSAQTGGGYGYTF
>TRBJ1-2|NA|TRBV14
TGTGCCAGCAGCCAAGGAGCCTATGTCAGGTCATTTGACTATGGCTACACCTTC
CASSQGAYVRSFDYGYTF
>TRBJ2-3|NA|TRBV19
TGTGCCAGTAGTCTAGCCGCAGCAGGTACTAGCACAGATACGCAGTATTTT
CASSLAAAGTSTDTQYF
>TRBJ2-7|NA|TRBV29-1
TGCAGCGCTCTCTTACGCGACTACGAGCAGTACTTC
CSALLRDYEQYF
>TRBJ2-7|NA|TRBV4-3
TGCGCCAGCAGCCAAGGACAGAACTCCTACGAGCAGTACTTC
CASSQGQNSYEQYF
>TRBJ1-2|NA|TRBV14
TGTGCCAGCAGCCACAAGCAGGGTTTCTATGGCTACACCTTC
CASSHKQGFYGYTF
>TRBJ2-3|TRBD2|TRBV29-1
TGCAGCGTTGCAGCTAGCGGGAGGACCACAGATACGCAGTATTTT
CSVAASGRTTDTQYF
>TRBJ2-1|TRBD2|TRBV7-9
TGTGCCAGCAGCTTAACGCTAGCGGGAGTGTATGAGCAGTTCTTC
CASSLTLAGVYEQFF
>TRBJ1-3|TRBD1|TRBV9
TGTGCCAGCAGCGTAGAGGGACAGGGGAGTTTCTCTGGAAACACCATATATTTT
CASSVEGQGSFSGNTIYF
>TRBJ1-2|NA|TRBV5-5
TGTGCCAGCAGCTTGGGGCCAATCTATGGCTACACCTTC
CASSLGPIYGYTF
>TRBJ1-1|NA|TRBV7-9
TGTGCCAGCAGCTTGGACAGGAACACTGAAGCTTTCTTT
CASSLDRNTEAFF
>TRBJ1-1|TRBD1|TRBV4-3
TGCGCCAGCAGCCAAGATATTGCAGGGGGGATCGAAGCTTTCTTT
CASSQDIAGGIEAFF
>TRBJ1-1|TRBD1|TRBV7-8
TGTGCCAGCAGCTTCAAACAGGGGGCGGGCACTGAAGCTTTCTTT
CASSFKQGAGTEAFF
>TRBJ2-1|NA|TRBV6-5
TGTGCCAGCACCCGGGGTCATGAGCAGTTCTTC
CASTRGHEQFF
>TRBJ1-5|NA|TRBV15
TGTGCCACCAGCAGAGAAGAGGCCCCCCAGCATCAGCCCCAGCATTTT
CATSREEAPQHQPQHF
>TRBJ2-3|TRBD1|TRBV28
TGTGCCAGCAGTTTAAGAGGGGGCGCGGGCACAGATACGCAGTATTTT
CASSLRGGAGTDTQYF
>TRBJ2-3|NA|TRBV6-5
TGTGCCAGCAGACGGGGAAAGGGCACAGATACGCAGTATTTT
CASRRGKGTDTQYF
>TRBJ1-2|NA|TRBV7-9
TGTGCCAGCAGCTTAGCGCTTGGGGCTCGGGACTATGGCTACACCTTC
CASSLALGARDYGYTF
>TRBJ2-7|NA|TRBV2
TGTGCCAGCAGTCAACAGTTCCACGAGCAGTACTTC
CASSQQFHEQYF
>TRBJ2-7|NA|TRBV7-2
TGTGCCAGCAGCTCCCTGACACCTCCTTACGAGCAGTACTTC
CASSSLTPPYEQYF
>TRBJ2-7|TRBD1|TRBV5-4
TGTGCCAGCAGCCTCGGGACAGAAGCCTACGAGCAGTACTTC
CASSLGTEAYEQYF
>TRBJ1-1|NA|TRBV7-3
TGTGCCAGCAGCTTAACGGGCGTTGGGGAAGCTTTCTTT
CASSLTGVGEAFF